This T cell receptor (beta chain) is drawn from a study of cytomegalovirus exposure and HLA in healthy donors. The study's findings and limits: Previously analyzed data showed that most TCR beta V segments were productive at a frequency of about 87% or about 30%. Most CMV-associated TCR beta chains appeared HLA-restricted in a later analysis. Most TCRs appeared rarely, but some public TCRs recurred in many donors.

PCR used 60 Vbeta primers and 13 Jbeta primers. Sequencing was performed with immunoSEQ multiplex PCR; in TCRdb, only in-frame clones are kept and a portion is missing. The table shows about 83,000 clones, with 65% to 80% occurring only once. Comments on this clone: Its antigen remains unknown.

This CDR3 region has 17 residues. Trimming pared 6 bases from V and 1 base from J, leaving 18 bases between. Germline CDR1 reads LNHDA; CDR2 reads SQIVND (reference sequence). The receptor was isolated from a man aged 60-69 years in good health and CMV-seronegative. Sequencing input: PBMCs. The rearrangement links TRBV19 to TRBJ2-2; D may be TRBD2 (5 bases). CDR3 in DNA: TGTGCCAGTAGGGGATCGAATATCCGGGGGAACACCGGGGAGCTGTTTTTT. Its translation is CASRGSNIRGNTGELFF.